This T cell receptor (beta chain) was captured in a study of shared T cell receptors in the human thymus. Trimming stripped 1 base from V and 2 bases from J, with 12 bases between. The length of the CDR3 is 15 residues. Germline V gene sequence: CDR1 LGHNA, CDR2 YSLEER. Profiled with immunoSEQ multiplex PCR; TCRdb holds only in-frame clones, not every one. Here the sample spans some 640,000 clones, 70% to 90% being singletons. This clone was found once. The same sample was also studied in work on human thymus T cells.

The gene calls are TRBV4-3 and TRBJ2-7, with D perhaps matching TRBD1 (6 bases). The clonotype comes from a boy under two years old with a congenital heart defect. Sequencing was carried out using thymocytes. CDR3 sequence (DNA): TGCGCCAGCAGCCAAGCTGGGGGCCCAGCCTACGAGCAGTACTTC. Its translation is CASSQAGGPAYEQYF.